Listed below are T cell receptor beta chains from one sample, sequenced in a study of B cell selection in AIRE deficiency. TCRdb's copy holds only in-frame clones and misses some; the assay was immunoSEQ multiplex PCR. The profile shows thousands of clones, around 87% of them singletons. The sample consisted of Tregs sorted from PBMCs. The receptors were sampled from a human donor with AIRE deficiency. CDR3s include the opening cysteine and the closing phenylalanine or tryptophan. D genes are given only for firm matches. The listing skips clone size in some rows; elsewhere it reads once, few, many or a size class.

J: TRBJ2-3
D: TRBD2
V: TRBV2
size: .
DNA: TGTGCCAGCAGTGAAGCTAGCGGGGGAGGCACAGATACGCAGTATTTT
CDR3: CASSEASGGGTDTQYF

J: TRBJ1-4
D: .
V: TRBV4-2
size: .
DNA: TGTGCCAGCAGCCGGGACACTAATGAAAAACTGTTTTTT
CDR3: CASSRDTNEKLFF

J: TRBJ2-1
D: TRBD2
V: TRBV7-9
size: .
DNA: TGTGCCAGCAGCGCCGGACTAGTCCTCTTCAATGAGCAGTTCTTC
CDR3: CASSAGLVLFNEQFF

J: TRBJ2-5
D: TRBD2
V: TRBV4-3
size: .
DNA: TGCGCCAGCAGCCTGGGACTAGCGGGAAACGAAGAGACCCAGTACTTC
CDR3: CASSLGLAGNEETQYF

J: TRBJ1-4
D: .
V: TRBV5-1
size: .
DNA: TGCGCCAGCAGCTTGTTACCCTCCCGTGAAAAACTGTTTTTT
CDR3: CASSLLPSREKLFF

J: TRBJ2-7
D: TRBD1
V: TRBV5-1
size: .
DNA: TGCGCCAGCAGCCCCGGACAGGGCGAGCAGTACTTC
CDR3: CASSPGQGEQYF

J: TRBJ1-4
D: .
V: TRBV18
size: .
DNA: TGTGCCAGCTCACCGCAGGGCTCTAATGAAAAACTGTTTTTT
CDR3: CASSPQGSNEKLFF

J: TRBJ2-1
D: TRBD1
V: TRBV9
size: once
DNA: TGTGCCAGCAGCAAAAGACAGGGGGCCGGGGACAATGAGCAGTTCTTC
CDR3: CASSKRQGAGDNEQFF

J: TRBJ1-2
D: .
V: TRBV6-6
size: .
DNA: TGTGCCAGCAGTTACTCCTCTGGGAAACTTAACTATGGCTACACCTTC
CDR3: CASSYSSGKLNYGYTF

J: TRBJ1-1
D: .
V: TRBV6-6
size: .
DNA: TGTGCCAGCAGGGACAGATCTGAAGCTTTCTTT
CDR3: CASRDRSEAFF

J: TRBJ2-6
D: .
V: TRBV28
size: .
DNA: TGTGCCACCCGAAAGGTGTCAGGGATTTCTGGGGCCAACGTCCTGACTTTC
CDR3: CATRKVSGISGANVLTF

J: TRBJ1-2
D: .
V: TRBV11-2
size: .
DNA: TGTGCCAGCAGCCCTAAGGGGGACTATGGCTACACCTTC
CDR3: CASSPKGDYGYTF

J: TRBJ2-3
D: TRBD2
V: TRBV7-9
size: .
DNA: TGTGCCAGCAGCCCCGGGACTAGCTATACAGATACGCAGTATTTT
CDR3: CASSPGTSYTDTQYF

J: TRBJ1-1
D: .
V: TRBV2
size: .
DNA: TGTGCCAGCATGAGGTTGCACACTGAAGCTTTCTTT
CDR3: CASMRLHTEAFF

J: TRBJ2-7
D: .
V: TRBV7-8
size: once
DNA: TGTGCCAGCAGCTTAGGTAGTAGCCGGAGCTCCTACGAGCAGTACTTC
CDR3: CASSLGSSRSSYEQYF

J: TRBJ2-1
D: .
V: TRBV29-1
size: .
DNA: TGCAGCGTTGGACAGGATTCCTACAATGAGCAGTTCTTC
CDR3: CSVGQDSYNEQFF

J: TRBJ1-3
D: .
V: TRBV11-3
size: .
DNA: TGTGCCAGCAGCTTAGAAGCTGGAAACACCATATATTTT
CDR3: CASSLEAGNTIYF

J: TRBJ1-3
D: TRBD1
V: TRBV10-3
size: .
DNA: TGTGCCATCTCCGAACAGGGGGCAGCTGGAAACACCATATATTTT
CDR3: CAISEQGAAGNTIYF

J: TRBJ2-1
D: TRBD2
V: TRBV11-3
size: .
DNA: TGTGCCAGCAGCTTAGGACTAGCGGTCTACAATGAGCAGTTCTTC
CDR3: CASSLGLAVYNEQFF

J: TRBJ2-1
D: .
V: TRBV7-7
size: .
DNA: TGTGCTAGCAGCTTACAGGGAAGGTACAATGAGCAGTTCTTC
CDR3: CASSLQGRYNEQFF

J: TRBJ1-1
D: .
V: TRBV7-9
size: .
DNA: TGTGCCAGCAGCCTTCATAAGGGTATCACTGAAGCTTTCTTT
CDR3: CASSLHKGITEAFF

J: TRBJ2-4
D: TRBD1
V: TRBV4-2
size: .
DNA: TGTGCCAGCAGCCAAGGGGGGACAGATAACATTCAGTACTTC
CDR3: CASSQGGTDNIQYF

J: TRBJ2-7
D: TRBD2
V: TRBV9
size: .
DNA: TGTGCCAGCAGCGTATCTGGGCGGGGGTGGCACGAGCAGTACTTC
CDR3: CASSVSGRGWHEQYF

J: TRBJ2-7
D: .
V: TRBV18
size: .
DNA: TGTGCCAGCTCACGGACAGCTACGTCCTACGAGCAGTACTTC
CDR3: CASSRTATSYEQYF

J: TRBJ2-7
D: .
V: TRBV9
size: .
DNA: TGTGCCAGCAGCGTAGGTCCCGGCCTCTACGAGCAGTACTTC
CDR3: CASSVGPGLYEQYF

J: TRBJ1-4
D: .
V: TRBV5-4
size: .
DNA: TGTGCCAGCAGTAAGGGAGGGGCAACTAATGAAAAACTGTTTTTT
CDR3: CASSKGGATNEKLFF

J: TRBJ2-5
D: TRBD2
V: TRBV7-2
size: .
DNA: TGTGCCAGCAGCCTAGCGGGAGGCGGGGAGACCCAGTACTTC
CDR3: CASSLAGGGETQYF

J: TRBJ2-3
D: .
V: TRBV5-1
size: .
DNA: TGCGCCAGCAGCCTCTTAGGGGCGCAGTATTTT
CDR3: CASSLLGAQYF

J: TRBJ2-1
D: .
V: TRBV11-3
size: .
DNA: TGTGCCAGCAGCTTAATTCTGGTGTTGAATGAGCAGTTCTTC
CDR3: CASSLILVLNEQFF

J: TRBJ1-3
D: .
V: TRBV19
size: .
DNA: TGTGCCAGTTCGATAACCTCTGGAAACACCATATATTTT
CDR3: CASSITSGNTIYF

J: TRBJ1-5
D: .
V: TRBV15
size: .
DNA: TGTGCCACCAGCAGAGATGGAGGTTATGACAATCAGCCCCAGCATTTT
CDR3: CATSRDGGYDNQPQHF

J: TRBJ1-1
D: TRBD1
V: TRBV18
size: .
DNA: TGTGCCAGCTCCTCTTCACAGGGGGCCTACACTGAAGCTTTCTTT
CDR3: CASSSSQGAYTEAFF

J: TRBJ2-7
D: TRBD2
V: TRBV7-2
size: .
DNA: TGTGCCAGCACCCGGACTAGCGGGAGGGCCGGGGGGGAGCAGTACTTC
CDR3: CASTRTSGRAGGEQYF

J: TRBJ1-1
D: .
V: TRBV2
size: .
DNA: TGTGCCAGCCAATATGGGGGGACGAACACTGAAGCTTTCTTT
CDR3: CASQYGGTNTEAFF

J: TRBJ1-4
D: .
V: TRBV6-1
size: .
DNA: TGTGCCAGCAGGGGACGGGAGGGTTCACAGGAAAAACTGTTTTTT
CDR3: CASRGREGSQEKLFF

J: TRBJ1-4
D: .
V: TRBV7-9
size: .
DNA: TGTGCCAGCAGCCAAGATGGGAGGCGCAGGGCCCCCGAAAAACTGTTTTTT
CDR3: CASSQDGRRRAPEKLFF

J: TRBJ2-7
D: TRBD2
V: TRBV7-2
size: .
DNA: TGTGCCAGCAGCCTAATGATAGCGGGGGGCTACGAGCAGTACTTC
CDR3: CASSLMIAGGYEQYF

J: TRBJ2-2
D: TRBD1
V: TRBV6-1
size: .
DNA: TGTGCCAGCAGGACAGGGGAAACCGGGGAGCTGTTTTTT
CDR3: CASRTGETGELFF

J: TRBJ2-7
D: TRBD1
V: TRBV11-3
size: .
DNA: TGTGCCAGCAGCTTAGCCGTTCGAGACAGGGGTTCCTACGAGCAGTACTTC
CDR3: CASSLAVRDRGSYEQYF

J: TRBJ2-3
D: TRBD2
V: TRBV18
size: .
DNA: TGTGCCAGCTCAAAGCGGGAGTTCCCAGATACGCAGTATTTT
CDR3: CASSKREFPDTQYF

J: TRBJ2-3
D: .
V: TRBV5-1
size: .
DNA: TGCGCCAGCAGCTTAACTAGAGGGGCACCTGAGCTCACAGATACGCAGTATTTT
CDR3: CASSLTRGAPELTDTQYF

J: TRBJ1-2
D: TRBD1
V: TRBV6-6
size: .
DNA: TGTGCCAGCAGTTACCCGGGACAGGGGGCGTATGGCTACACCTTC
CDR3: CASSYPGQGAYGYTF

J: TRBJ2-1
D: TRBD2
V: TRBV18
size: .
DNA: TGTGCCAGCTCACCGGAACCGGGACTAGCGAGATACAATGAGCAGTTCTTC
CDR3: CASSPEPGLARYNEQFF

J: TRBJ2-7
D: TRBD2
V: TRBV29-1
size: .
DNA: TGCAGCGTTGCCCTAGCGGGAGAGCAGTACTTC
CDR3: CSVALAGEQYF

J: TRBJ1-4
D: .
V: TRBV30
size: .
DNA: TGTGCCTGGGACACACAGTTGGGAGAAAAACTGTTTTTT
CDR3: CAWDTQLGEKLFF

J: TRBJ2-2
D: .
V: TRBV10-3
size: .
DNA: TGTGCCATCACCGCGACTCGAGGGCAAGCCGGGGAGCTGTTTTTT
CDR3: CAITATRGQAGELFF

J: TRBJ1-6
D: TRBD1
V: TRBV28
size: .
DNA: TGTGCCAGCAGTCGGGACAGAAATAATTCACCCCTCCACTTT
CDR3: CASSRDRNNSPLHF

J: TRBJ2-7
D: TRBD2
V: TRBV5-4
size: .
DNA: TGTGCCAGCAGCTCTCCCGGGACTAGCGGGAGGGCCGGTTTGGGCGAGCAGTACTTC
CDR3: CASSSPGTSGRAGLGEQYF

J: TRBJ1-3
D: .
V: TRBV4-2
size: .
DNA: TGTGCCAGCAGCTTGGGGCGGCCTAGCTCTGGAAACACCATATATTTT
CDR3: CASSLGRPSSGNTIYF

J: TRBJ2-1
D: .
V: TRBV6-6
size: .
DNA: TGTGCCAGTCAGTGGACCGATTACAATGAGCAGTTCTTC
CDR3: CASQWTDYNEQFF

J: TRBJ2-3
D: .
V: TRBV7-9
size: once
DNA: TGTGCCAGCAGCTTATACCCCCGGGGGCCCGGCACAGATACGCAGTATTTT
CDR3: CASSLYPRGPGTDTQYF

J: TRBJ2-1
D: TRBD2
V: TRBV11-3
size: .
DNA: TGTGCCAGCAGCATCCTTAGCGGGAGAGGCAATGAGCAGTTCTTC
CDR3: CASSILSGRGNEQFF

J: TRBJ2-7
D: TRBD1
V: TRBV6-1
size: .
DNA: TGTGCCAGCAGGCCCGGGACAGGGGTGACCGAGCAGTACTTC
CDR3: CASRPGTGVTEQYF